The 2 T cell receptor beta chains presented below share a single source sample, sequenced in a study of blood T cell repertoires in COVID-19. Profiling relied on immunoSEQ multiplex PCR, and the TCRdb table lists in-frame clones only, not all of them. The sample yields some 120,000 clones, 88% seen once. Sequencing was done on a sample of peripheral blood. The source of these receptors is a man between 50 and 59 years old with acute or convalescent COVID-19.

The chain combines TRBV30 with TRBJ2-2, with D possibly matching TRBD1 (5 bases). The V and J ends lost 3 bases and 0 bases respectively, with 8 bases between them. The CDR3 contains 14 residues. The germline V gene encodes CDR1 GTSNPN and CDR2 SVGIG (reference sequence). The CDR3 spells CAWRGVTNTGELFF. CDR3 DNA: TGTGCCTGGAGAGGGGTAACGAACACCGGGGAGCTGTTTTTT.

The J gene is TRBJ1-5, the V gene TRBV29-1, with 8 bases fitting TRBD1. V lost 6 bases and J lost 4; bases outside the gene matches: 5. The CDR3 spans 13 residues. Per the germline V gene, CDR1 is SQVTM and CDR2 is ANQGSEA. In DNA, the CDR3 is TGCAGCGTAGGGACAGGAGGGAATCAGCCCCAGCATTTT. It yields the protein CSVGTGGNQPQHF. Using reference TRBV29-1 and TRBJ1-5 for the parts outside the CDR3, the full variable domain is SAVISQKPSRDICQRGTSLTIQCQVDSQVTMMFWYRQQPGQSLTLIATANQGSEATYESGFVIDKFPISRPNLTFSTLTVSNMSPEDSSIYLCSVGTGGNQPQHFGDGTRLSIL.